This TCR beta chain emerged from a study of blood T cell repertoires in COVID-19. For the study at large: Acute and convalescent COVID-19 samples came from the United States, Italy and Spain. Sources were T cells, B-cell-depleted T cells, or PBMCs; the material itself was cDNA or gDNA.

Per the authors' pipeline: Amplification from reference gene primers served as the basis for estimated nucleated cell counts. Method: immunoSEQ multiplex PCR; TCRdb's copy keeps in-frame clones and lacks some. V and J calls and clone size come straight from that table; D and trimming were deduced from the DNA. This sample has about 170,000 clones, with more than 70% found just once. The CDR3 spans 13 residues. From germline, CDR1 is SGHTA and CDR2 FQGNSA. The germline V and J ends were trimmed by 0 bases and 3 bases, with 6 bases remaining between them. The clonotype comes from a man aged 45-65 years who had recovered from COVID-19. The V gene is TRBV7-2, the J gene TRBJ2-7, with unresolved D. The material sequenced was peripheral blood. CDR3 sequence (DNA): TGTGCCAGCAGCTTAGCAGAACTCTACGAGCAGTACTTC. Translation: CASSLAELYEQYF.